The 31 T cell receptor beta chains listed next were all sequenced from one sample in a study of CD8 T cells in Susac syndrome. Random hexamers were used to reverse transcribe the RNA input (roughly 0.5 to 1 ug). TCRdb itself ran the immunoSEQ multiplex PCR reads through MiXCR, one entry per CDR3 protein. The sample records 90,000 to 150,000 distinct CDR3 sequences, roughly 90% being singletons. Sequenced input: CD8+ T cells from PBMCs. These receptors all stem from a human donor in good health.

The chain links TRBV20-1 to TRBJ2-3, with 10 bases that match TRBD1. This CDR3 is 17 amino acids long. V lost 0 bases to trimming and J lost 5 bases; unmatched junction nucleotides: 11. Germline CDR1 is DFQATT and CDR2 is SNEGSKA (reference sequence). DNA for the CDR3: TGCAGTGCTAGAGACGCGGACAGGGGGATCATAAGAGATACGCAGTATTTT. Protein: CSARDADRGIIRDTQYF.

The chain recombines TRBV15 with TRBJ1-6; 9 bases line up with TRBD1. From germline, CDR1 is LNHNV and CDR2 YYDKDF (reference sequence). After removal of 0 bases from V and 10 bases from J, the junction contained 13 bases not matched to a gene. The CDR3 loop spans 18 amino acids. This CDR3 is CATSRDLQGAPVGSPLHF. CDR3 DNA sequence: TGTGCCACCAGCAGAGATTTACAGGGGGCACCGGTTGGGTCACCCCTCCACTTT.

The chain employs TRBV28 and TRBJ1-2, with unresolved D. V shed 0 bases and J shed 8 bases, with 10 bases lying between them. This CDR3 has 13 residues. CDR1 is MDHEN, CDR2 SYDVKM, per germline. CDR3 DNA: TGTGCCAGCAGTTTATGGGACCTAAGAGGCTACACCTTC. Encoded protein: CASSLWDLRGYTF.

CDR3 sequence (DNA): TGTGCCAGTAGCGGACAGGGAAGGAATAATTCACCCCTCCACTTT. Amino acids: CASSGQGRNNSPLHF. The chain has TRBV19 and TRBJ1-6; 8 bases align to TRBD1. CDR3 length: 15 amino acids. The germline V gene has CDR1 LNHDA and CDR2 SQIVND (reference sequence). The V and J ends lost 6 bases and 5 bases, in that order; junction bases with no gene match: 6.

The chain uses TRBV19 and TRBJ2-2, with D hard to call. The V end lost 1 base, the J end lost 5 bases, and 5 bases lay between the germline ends. Germline V gene sequence: CDR1 LNHDA, CDR2 SQIVND (reference sequence). The CDR3 is 13 residues long. This CDR3 is CASSIGATGELFF. CDR3 bases: TGTGCCAGTAGTATAGGGGCTACCGGGGAGCTGTTTTTT. Full variable domain (outside the CDR3, taken from reference TRBV19 and TRBJ2-2): DGGITQSPKYLFRKEGQNVTLSCEQNLNHDAMYWYRQDPGQGLRLIYYSQIVNDFQKGDIAEGYSVSREKKESFPLTVTSAQKNPTAFYLCASSIGATGELFFGEGSRLTVL.

The genes are TRBV3-1 and TRBJ2-5, with no clear D. Between the trimmed V and J ends, which lost 0 bases and 2 bases, there was a span of 7 bases. Germline loops: CDR1 LGHDT, CDR2 YNNKEL (reference sequence). The CDR3 sequence is 14 residues long. The CDR3 DNA reads TGTGCCAGCAGCCAAGAGGCGCCGCAAGAGACCCAGTACTTC. Translation gives CASSQEAPQETQYF.

The chain has TRBV28 and TRBJ2-7, with TRBD2 identical over 9 bases. The germline V gene has CDR1 MDHEN and CDR2 SYDVKM. The CDR3 length is 19 residues. With 1 base clipped from V and 5 bases from J, the junction kept 18 bases outside the gene matches. The DNA for the CDR3 is TGTGCCAGCAGTTTATCTTTCGGAAAACCGGGACTAGCTATGGACGAGCAGTACTTC. Its translation: CASSLSFGKPGLAMDEQYF. The full variable domain, its missing parts supplied by reference TRBV28 and TRBJ2-7, is DVKVTQSSRYLVKRTGEKVFLECVQDMDHENMFWYRQDPGLGLRLIYFSYDVKMKEKGDIPEGYSVSREKKERFSLILESASTNQTSMYLCASSLSFGKPGLAMDEQYFGPGTRLTVT.

This chain links TRBV20-1 with TRBJ1-5; 7 bases match TRBD1. CDR3 size: 14 residues. Germline CDR1 DFQATT, CDR2 SNEGSKA (reference sequence). The V segment lost 3 bases and the J segment 0 bases; nucleotides outside the gene matches: 2. Here the CDR3 reads CSASRGSSNQPQHF. The CDR3 coding sequence is TGCAGTGCTAGCAGGGGGAGTAGCAATCAGCCCCAGCATTTT.

This rearrangement joins TRBV20-1 to TRBJ1-2, with D possibly matching TRBD1 (5 bases). V shed 3 bases and J shed 4 bases, with 18 bases lying between them. This CDR3 is built from 15 residues. Germline-derived CDR1 and CDR2 are DFQATT and SNEGSKA (reference sequence). The CDR3 here is CSARRAGRASYGYTF. The CDR3 region has the DNA TGCAGTGCTAGGAGGGCGGGCAGGGCGAGCTATGGCTACACCTTC.

The chain couples TRBV7-2 to TRBJ2-6; D gene uncertain. Trimming shortened V by 5 bases and J by 2 bases, and 10 bases separated the two germline ends. This CDR3 has 15 residues. The germline V gene has CDR1 SGHTA and CDR2 FQGNSA. CDR3 in amino acids: CASSPGIAGANVLTF. CDR3 DNA: TGTGCCAGCAGCCCCGGCATCGCTGGGGCCAACGTCCTGACTTTC.

The rearrangement links TRBV12-3 or TRBV12-4 to TRBJ1-1; no reliable D call. The V gene lost 1 base and the J gene lost 4 bases, with 10 bases spanning the gap. The CDR3 loop spans 14 amino acids. The CDR3 bases are TGTGCCAGCAGTTTAGGGGTCTCTAGCACTGAAGCTTTCTTT. Protein: CASSLGVSSTEAFF.

The chain carries TRBV7-8 and TRBJ2-7, with D perhaps being TRBD1 or TRBD2 (6 bases each). V was pared by 3 bases and J by 4 bases, with 13 bases between. This CDR3 has 14 residues. Germline CDR1 reads SGHVS; CDR2 reads FQNEAQ. This chain's CDR3 is CASSFHGGEYEQYF. The DNA of the CDR3 is TGTGCCAGCAGCTTCCACGGGGGCGAGTACGAGCAGTACTTC.

The CDR3 DNA follows: TGTGCCAGCAGCCAAGATAAAGCGGGAGGATTCTGGGAGACCCAGTACTTC. It codes for CASSQDKAGGFWETQYF. V usage is TRBV14 and J usage is TRBJ2-5, with TRBD2 matching 9 bases. V gave up 0 bases and J gave up 5 bases; unmatched junction bases: 10. The CDR3 totals 17 residues. CDR1 and CDR2 from the germline V gene are SGHDN and FVKESK. Full variable domain (missing parts from reference TRBV14 and TRBJ2-5): EAGVTQFPSHSVIEKGQTVTLRCDPISGHDNLYWYRRVMGKEIKFLLHFVKESKQDESGMPNNRFLAERTGGTYSTLKVQPAELEDSGVYFCASSQDKAGGFWETQYFGPGTRLLVL.

V and J are TRBV4-2 and TRBJ2-7; D unclear. CDR3 length: 15 residues. CDR1 is LGHNA, CDR2 YNFKEQ, per germline. V lost 4 bases, J lost 2 bases, and 15 bases lay in between. The CDR3 DNA reads TGTGCCAGCAGCCCCGACCCGGACGGGCCCTACGAGCAGTACTTC. It encodes CASSPDPDGPYEQYF.

This clonotype appeared a few times. The genes are TRBV7-9 and TRBJ1-3; D unresolved. The CDR3 has 12 residues. Per germline, CDR1 SEHNR and CDR2 FQNEAQ (reference sequence). V was pared by 5 bases and J by 1 base, with 3 bases between. CDR3 in amino acids: CASSPSGNTIYF. Here the CDR3 DNA reads TGTGCCAGCAGCCCATCTGGAAACACCATATATTTT.

This sequence joins TRBV10-3 and TRBJ1-1, with D uncertain. V gave up 3 bases and J gave up 3 bases, with 11 bases separating them. The CDR3 extends over 14 amino acids. Germline V gene data show CDR1 as ENHRY and CDR2 as SYGVKD. CDR3 sequence: CAISDPAVDTEAFF. CDR3 sequence (DNA): TGTGCCATCAGTGACCCGGCGGTGGACACTGAAGCTTTCTTT.

This chain joins TRBV20-1 and TRBJ2-1, with 8 nucleotides matching TRBD1. The CDR3 runs to 14 residues. With 6 bases clipped from V and 0 bases from J, the junction kept 4 bases outside the gene matches. Germline CDR1 is DFQATT and CDR2 is SNEGSKA (reference sequence). CDR3 DNA: TGCAGTGCCCAAACAGGGGGCTCCTACAATGAGCAGTTCTTC. Its protein product is CSAQTGGSYNEQFF.

The rearrangement uses TRBV7-8 and TRBJ1-1; 8 positions match TRBD1. After removal of 5 bases from V and 2 bases from J, the junction contained 10 bases not matched to a gene. Germline lookup yields CDR1 SGHVS and CDR2 FQNEAQ. The CDR3 contains 16 residues. The chain's CDR3 is CASSPTRTGPNTEAFF. DNA of the CDR3: TGTGCCAGCAGCCCGACCCGGACAGGGCCAAACACTGAAGCTTTCTTT.

The chain has TRBV12-5 and TRBJ2-5; perhaps TRBD1 as D (5 bases). V was shortened by 1 base and J by 4 bases, with 13 bases between the two germline ends. Per germline, CDR1 LGHNT and CDR2 FRNRAP. This CDR3 contains 15 residues. The CDR3 nucleotides are TGTGCTAGTGGTTTGGAGTCAGGGAATGGAGAGACCCAGTACTTC. Translation gives CASGLESGNGETQYF.

The CDR3 spells CASSARPMPKNSPLHF. CDR3 sequence (DNA): TGTGCCAGCAGCGCAAGGCCTATGCCGAAGAATTCACCCCTCCACTTT. The rearrangement links TRBV7-2 to TRBJ1-6; D call uncertain. The V end was cut by 5 bases, the J end by 7 bases, with 18 bases between. The CDR3 has 16 residues. CDR1 and CDR2 from the germline V gene are SGHTA and FQGNSA.

The CDR3 sequence is CASSHRTGDTIYF. The CDR3 DNA reads as TGTGCCAGCAGTCATCGGACGGGCGACACCATATATTTT. The chain employs TRBV6-5 and TRBJ1-3; D gene ambiguous. CDR1 is MNHEY, CDR2 SVGAGI, per germline. V dropped 5 bases and J dropped 8 bases, with 13 bases sitting between them. The CDR3 spans 13 residues.

The gene calls are TRBV3-1 and TRBJ2-2, with no clear D. From germline, CDR1 is LGHDT and CDR2 YNNKEL (reference sequence). Trimming pared 7 bases from V and 1 base from J, leaving 4 bases between. The CDR3 loop spans 12 amino acids. The DNA for the CDR3 is TGTGCCAGCATAGGGAACACCGGGGAGCTGTTTTTT. Protein: CASIGNTGELFF.

V is TRBV19 and J is TRBJ2-7; D assignment may be TRBD1 or TRBD2 (6 bases each). CDR3 length: 15 residues. CDR1 is LNHDA and CDR2 is SQIVND in the germline V gene (reference sequence). Trimming took 7 bases from V and 4 from J, leaving 20 bases between them. Here the CDR3 reads CASTPGARGPYEQYF. The CDR3 DNA follows: TGTGCCAGTACACCGGGGGCTCGAGGACCGTACGAGCAGTACTTC. The complete variable domain, with remaining parts taken from reference TRBV19 and TRBJ2-7, reads DGGITQSPKYLFRKEGQNVTLSCEQNLNHDAMYWYRQDPGQGLRLIYYSQIVNDFQKGDIAEGYSVSREKKESFPLTVTSAQKNPTAFYLCASTPGARGPYEQYFGPGTRLTVT.

This chain links TRBV12-3 or TRBV12-4 with TRBJ2-7; the D is unclear. This CDR3 spans 12 amino acids. Trimming removed 8 bases at V and 4 bases at J, with 12 bases between. The CDR3 spells CASGAADYEQYF. The CDR3 region has the DNA TGTGCCAGCGGTGCCGCGGATTACGAGCAGTACTTC.

V and J are TRBV30 and TRBJ2-2, with TRBD2 matching 9 bases. Looked up from germline, CDR1 is GTSNPN and CDR2 is SVGIG (reference sequence). The CDR3 spans 16 residues. The trim removed 1 base at V and 5 bases at J, leaving 8 bases unmatched. CDR3: CAWSALAGDYTGELFF. In DNA, the CDR3 is TGTGCCTGGAGTGCATTAGCGGGAGATTATACCGGGGAGCTGTTTTTT. The full variable domain, in which reference TRBV30 and TRBJ2-2 provide the parts outside the CDR3, is SQTIHQWPATLVQPVGSPLSLECTVEGTSNPNLYWYRQAAGRGLQLLFYSVGIGQISSEVPQNLSASRPQDRQFILSSKKLLLSDSGFYLCAWSALAGDYTGELFFGEGSRLTVL.

The J gene is TRBJ2-1, the V gene TRBV9; TRBD1 matches 8 bases. V was pared by 2 bases and J by 9 bases, with 10 bases of the junction left unmatched. The germline V gene has CDR1 SGDLS and CDR2 YYNGEE. The CDR3 covers 15 residues. Written as DNA, the CDR3 is TGTGCCAGCAGCGTCGCGGGACAGGCCAACAGTGAGCAGTTCTTC. Translating gives CASSVAGQANSEQFF. The full variable domain, its missing parts supplied by reference TRBV9 and TRBJ2-1, is DSGVTQTPKHLITATGQRVTLRCSPRSGDLSVYWYQQSLDQGLQFLIQYYNGEERAKGNILERFSAQQFPDLHSELNLSSLELGDSALYFCASSVAGQANSEQFFGPGTRLTVL.

The chain is built from TRBV4-3 and TRBJ2-1, with D possibly matching TRBD2 (6 bases). The ends were cut back, 0 bases at V and 9 bases at J, with 12 bases in the middle. The CDR3 runs 14 residues. CDR1 is LGHNA and CDR2 is YSLEER in the germline V gene. CDR3 in amino acids: CASSQDAGRAEQFF. CDR3 DNA: TGCGCCAGCAGCCAAGACGCGGGACGCGCTGAGCAGTTCTTC.

The chain uses TRBV6-5 and TRBJ2-3; 10 nucleotides line up with TRBD1. Germline CDR1 and CDR2: MNHEY and SVGAGI. V trimming: 6 bases; J trimming: 3 bases; junction bases outside the gene matches: 6. CDR3 length equals 15 residues. The CDR3 coding sequence is TGTGCCAGCAGCGGGGGACAGGGGATAACAGATACGCAGTATTTT. This encodes CASSGGQGITDTQYF.

The V gene is TRBV14, the J gene TRBJ2-2; D ambiguous. V lost 4 bases to trimming and J lost 6 bases, with 9 bases between them. This CDR3 has 13 residues. Per the germline V gene, CDR1 is SGHDN and CDR2 is FVKESK. CDR3 sequence reads: CASSLRSAGELFF. CDR3 sequence (DNA): TGTGCCAGCAGCCTCAGATCTGCCGGGGAGCTGTTTTTT.

The CDR3 region is CASSDPGQGRYEQYF. The CDR3 DNA reads as TGTGCCAGCAGTGACCCGGGACAGGGAAGGTACGAGCAGTACTTC. The rearrangement joins TRBV25-1 to TRBJ2-7; 9 nucleotides line up with TRBD1. Looked up from germline, CDR1 is MGHDK and CDR2 is SYGVNS. The CDR3 is 15 amino acids. Germline trimming cut 3 bases from V and 4 bases from J; bases unmatched to any gene: 7.

The chain uses TRBV3-1 and TRBJ2-1; 8 nucleotides agree with TRBD2. This CDR3 contains 13 residues. After removal of 6 bases from V and 14 bases from J, the junction contained 12 bases not matched to a gene. Germline CDR1 reads LGHDT; CDR2 reads YNNKEL (reference sequence). The DNA of the CDR3 is TGTGCCAGCAGTCAAAACTCCGGGACTAGTGAGTTCTTC. Translating it yields CASSQNSGTSEFF.